The 21 T cell receptor beta chains in this list originate from one sample, sequenced in a study of breast tumors, draining lymph nodes, adjacent tissues. One entry per CDR3 protein results from TCRdb running MiXCR on the multiplex PCR reads. The sample carries tens of thousands of distinct CDR3 sequences, 42% recorded once. Sequencing input: breast tumor tissue. The receptor set was obtained from a female donor with breast cancer. Some clones in this sample may be carry-over from other donors' samples.

The CDR3, as DNA: TGTGCCATCAGTGTGCGGGCGGGAGGAGGGGAGACCCAGCATTTT. It translates to CAISVRAGGGETQHF. The chain combines TRBV10-3 with TRBJ1-5, with TRBD1 as a possible D gene (5 bases). Germline-derived CDR1 and CDR2 are ENHRY and SYGVKD. V gave up 4 bases and J gave up 11 bases, with 21 bases separating them. This CDR3 has 15 amino acids.

The chain uses TRBV20-1 and TRBJ2-5; D is unresolved. In germline, CDR1 is DFQATT, CDR2 SNEGSKA (reference sequence). The CDR3 is 13 amino acids. Between the trimmed V and J ends, which lost 0 bases and 5 bases, there was a span of 10 bases. CDR3 coding DNA: TGCAGTGCTAGAGATCCGGGTTGGGAGACCCAGTACTTC. This encodes CSARDPGWETQYF.

In its sample, this clonotype was seen many times. This chain joins TRBV11-1 and TRBJ2-2; no firm D call. Germline CDR1 and CDR2: SGHAT and FQDESV (reference sequence). V dropped 6 bases and J dropped 1 base, with 12 bases sitting between them. This CDR3 contains 15 residues. The CDR3 loop is CASSPAVGNTGELFF. Written as DNA, the CDR3 is TGTGCCAGCAGTCCTGCGGTAGGGAACACCGGGGAGCTGTTTTTT.

This clonotype came up many times. V gene TRBV12-3 or TRBV12-4 combines with J gene TRBJ1-2; D is uncertain. This CDR3 is 14 amino acids long. V gave up 3 bases and J gave up 0 bases, with 8 bases separating them. CDR3 loop: CASSFGSTNYGYTF. The CDR3, as DNA: TGTGCCAGCAGTTTTGGGTCAACTAACTATGGCTACACCTTC.

This chain joins TRBV7-2 and TRBJ2-5; the D gene could be TRBD1 or TRBD2 (6 bases each). Trimming cost V 2 bases and J 4 bases, with 17 bases left between them. Germline CDR1 SGHTA, CDR2 FQGNSA. The CDR3 contains 16 residues. CDR3 bases: TGTGCCAGCAGCTTATTCTGGGATGGGGGGCGAGAGACCCAGTACTTC. Translation: CASSLFWDGGRETQYF.

This chain joins TRBV19 and TRBJ1-5, with TRBD1 identical over 8 bases. From germline, CDR1 is LNHDA and CDR2 SQIVND (reference sequence). The CDR3 extends over 14 amino acids. Losses at the gene ends were 8 bases for V and 1 base for J; bases not matched to a gene: 4. The CDR3 spells CASETGVSNQPQHF. In DNA form, the CDR3 reads TGTGCCAGTGAGACAGGGGTAAGCAATCAGCCCCAGCATTTT.

A remark on this clonotype: It may be a read error: a sequence one base away is much more abundant. The genes are TRBV6-5 and TRBJ1-2; a weak D match, TRBD1 (5 bases). There are 13 residues in the CDR3. The germline V gene encodes CDR1 MNHEY and CDR2 SVGAGI. V dropped 5 bases and J dropped 4 bases, with 11 bases sitting between them. CDR3 protein: CASSIDSSYGYTF. The CDR3 region has the DNA TGTGCCAGCAGTATTGACAGTTCCTATGGCTACACCTTC.

This clonotype was seen at least ten times. The junction departs from the called germline gene at one end, perhaps through a read error. The chain uses TRBV28 and TRBJ1-5, with D unresolved. The CDR3 consists of 14 residues. In germline, CDR1 is MDHEN, CDR2 SYDVKM. The CDR3 is CASSFQSTNQRQHF. The DNA of the CDR3 is TGTGCCAGCAGTTTCCAGTCTACTAATCAGCGCCAGCATTTT.

This clonotype appeared a few times. The V call is TRBV5-4, the J call TRBJ2-3, with a tentative D call TRBD2 (6 bases). V lost 2 bases and J 0 bases, leaving 10 bases between the germline ends. The CDR3 runs to 15 residues. CDR1 is SGHNT and CDR2 is YYREEE in the germline V gene (reference sequence). The CDR3 bases are TGTGCCAGCAGCTTTGCGGGGAGAAGCACAGATACGCAGTATTTT. Translation gives CASSFAGRSTDTQYF.

This clonotype was counted at least ten times. The chain combines TRBV6-4 with TRBJ1-2, with 7 nucleotides matching TRBD1. Trimming at V came to 6 bases and at J to 7 bases, leaving 11 bases not matched to a gene. The CDR3 has 14 residues. The germline V gene has CDR1 MRHNA and CDR2 SNTAGT. The CDR3 DNA reads as TGTGCCAGCAGCCCCTCTACAGGGGAGAGTGGCTACACCTTC. This encodes CASSPSTGESGYTF.

This clonotype was recorded many times. The J gene is TRBJ2-5, the V gene TRBV27; D possibly corresponds to TRBD2 (7 bases). The V end lost 7 bases, the J end lost 4 bases, and 16 bases lay between the germline ends. This CDR3 has 14 residues. CDR1 and CDR2 (germline): MNHEY, SMNVEV (reference sequence). This CDR3 reads CASNGGLSGETQYF. In DNA form, the CDR3 reads TGTGCCAGCAACGGGGGGCTCTCCGGAGAGACCCAGTACTTC.

About this clonotype: One base away lies a much larger clone, so this may be a sequencing read error. This chain connects TRBV18 to TRBJ1-2, with 9 positions matching TRBD1. This CDR3 has 15 residues. The germline V gene has CDR1 KGHSH and CDR2 LQKENI. CDR3 protein: CASSPTGGGGKGCTF. In DNA form, the CDR3 reads TGTGCCAGCTCACCGACAGGGGGAGGAGGAAAAGGCTGCACCTTC.

At least ten counts were recorded for this clonotype. The genes are TRBV4-2 and TRBJ1-6; D is perhaps TRBD1 (5 bases). V shed 4 bases and J shed 7 bases, with 11 bases lying between them. The CDR3 covers 14 residues. CDR1 is LGHNA, CDR2 YNFKEQ, per germline. The CDR3 sequence: CASSLKQENSPLHF. The CDR3 DNA sequence: TGTGCCAGCAGCCTTAAACAGGAGAATTCACCCCTCCACTTT.

This clonotype came up many times. V usage is TRBV12-3 or TRBV12-4 and J usage is TRBJ2-1, with 11 bases fitting TRBD1. The CDR3 sequence is 14 residues long. V shed 5 bases, J shed 16 bases, and the junction held 13 bases outside the gene matches. CDR3 DNA sequence: TGTGCCAGCAGTCTCTATAGGACAGGGGGCCGCGCATTCTTC. Amino acids: CASSLYRTGGRAFF.

This clonotype was detected ten times or more. The CDR3 loop is CASSLSSATDTQYF. The CDR3 coding sequence is TGTGCCAGCAGCTTATCGAGTGCCACAGATACGCAGTATTTT. This rearrangement joins TRBV7-2 to TRBJ2-3; unclear D gene. Germline V lookup: CDR1 SGHTA, CDR2 FQGNSA. The ends were cut back, 2 bases at V and 2 bases at J, with 8 bases in the middle. This CDR3 contains 14 residues.

This clonotype ranks as medium-sized. The chain uses TRBV5-1 and TRBJ2-3; 10 bases line up with TRBD2. The CDR3 contains 15 residues. V shed 6 bases and J 4 bases; nucleotides not matched to a gene: 8. Germline lookup yields CDR1 SGHRS and CDR2 YFSETQ. In DNA form, the CDR3 reads TGCGCCAGCAAAATAGCGGGGGGCGGGCCAGATACGCAGTATTTT. Protein sequence: CASKIAGGGPDTQYF.

This chain links TRBV20-1 with TRBJ2-5, with 12 positions matching TRBD2. The CDR3 length is 12 residues. CDR1 is DFQATT, CDR2 SNEGSKA, per germline (reference sequence). The V segment lost 5 bases and the J segment 5 bases; nucleotides outside the gene matches: 0. CDR3: CSAGLAGETQYF. Here the CDR3 DNA reads TGCAGTGCTGGACTAGCGGGGGAGACCCAGTACTTC.

This clonotype was recorded at least ten times. The chain joins TRBV20-1 to TRBJ1-1; 9 bases fit TRBD1. Trimming cost V 4 bases and J 0 bases; bases outside gene matches: 0. CDR1 and CDR2 (germline): DFQATT, SNEGSKA (reference sequence). CDR3 length equals 13 residues. The CDR3 reads CSANRGLNTEAFF. CDR3 sequence (DNA): TGCAGTGCTAACAGGGGGCTGAACACTGAAGCTTTCTTT.

Regarding this clonotype: The DNA is omitted, as the CDR3 cannot be located on it reliably, and the CDR3 follows TCRdb's listing. This chain connects TRBV11-2 to TRBJ2-3; TRBD1, as called in the table, went unchecked against the DNA. Per germline, CDR1 SGHAT and CDR2 FQNNGV. The CDR3 is 20 residues long, ends included. CDR3 sequence: CDSSIYLCSSGQGVADTQYF.

In this sample, this clonotype turned up many times. The chain couples TRBV24-1 to TRBJ1-2; D not certain. Germline CDR1 and CDR2: KGHDR and SFDVKD. CDR3 length: 12 amino acids. V lost 2 bases, J lost 2 bases, and 2 bases lay in between. CDR3 sequence: CATSDSNYGYTF. Here the CDR3 DNA reads TGTGCCACCAGTGATTCAAACTATGGCTACACCTTC.

This clonotype was picked up a small number of times. A clone one base away is much larger, so this may be a read error. This rearrangement joins TRBV5-1 to TRBJ2-7; 9 nucleotides agree with TRBD2. The CDR3 contains 12 residues. In germline, CDR1 is SGHRS, CDR2 YFSETQ. CDR3 amino acids: CASSPLAGEHYF. As DNA, the CDR3 is TGCGCCAGCAGCCCCTTAGCGGGGGAGCACTACTTC.